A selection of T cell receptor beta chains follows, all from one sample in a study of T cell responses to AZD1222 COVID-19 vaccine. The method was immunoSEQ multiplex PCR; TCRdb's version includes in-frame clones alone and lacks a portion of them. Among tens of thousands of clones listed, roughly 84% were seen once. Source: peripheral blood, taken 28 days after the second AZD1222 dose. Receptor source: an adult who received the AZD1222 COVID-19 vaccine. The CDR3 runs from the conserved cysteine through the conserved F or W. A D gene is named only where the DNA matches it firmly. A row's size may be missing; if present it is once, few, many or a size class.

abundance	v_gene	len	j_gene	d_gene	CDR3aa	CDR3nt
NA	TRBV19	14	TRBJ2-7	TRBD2	CASTDTGGGYEQYF	TGTGCCAGTACCGATACCGGCGGGGGCTACGAGCAGTACTTC
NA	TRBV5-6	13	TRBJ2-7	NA	CASTRDGPYEQYF	TGTGCCAGCACCCGGGACGGACCCTACGAGCAGTACTTC
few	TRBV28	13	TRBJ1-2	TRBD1	CASSPTGVGGYTF	TGTGCCAGCAGCCCCACAGGGGTTGGAGGCTACACCTTC
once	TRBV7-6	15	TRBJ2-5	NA	CASSLAGQGGETQYF	TGTGCCAGCAGCTTAGCTGGACAGGGAGGGGAGACCCAGTACTTC
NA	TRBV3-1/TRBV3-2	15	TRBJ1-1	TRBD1	CASSQVQGARTEAFF	TGTGCCAGCAGCCAAGTCCAGGGGGCGCGCACTGAAGCTTTCTTT
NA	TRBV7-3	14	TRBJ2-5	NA	CASSPQGGQETQYF	TGTGCCAGCAGCCCCCAGGGGGGTCAAGAGACCCAGTACTTC
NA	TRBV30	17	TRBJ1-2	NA	CAWARDVSWTSNYGYTF	TGTGCCTGGGCAAGGGATGTCAGCTGGACCTCCAACTATGGCTACACCTTC
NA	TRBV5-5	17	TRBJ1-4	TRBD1	CASSRTGVRTTNEKLFF	TGTGCCAGCAGCCGTACAGGGGTTAGAACAACTAATGAAAAACTGTTTTTT
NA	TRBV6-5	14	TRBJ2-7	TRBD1	CASNRDRGRYEQYF	TGTGCCAGCAACCGGGACAGGGGGCGGTACGAGCAGTACTTC
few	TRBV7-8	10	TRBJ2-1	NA	CASSFNEQFF	TGTGCCAGCAGCTTCAATGAGCAGTTCTTC
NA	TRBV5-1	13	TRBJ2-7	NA	CASSFGQSYEQYF	TGCGCCAGCAGCTTTGGCCAAAGTTACGAGCAGTACTTC
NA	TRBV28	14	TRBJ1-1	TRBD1	CASREQGRNTEAFF	TGTGCCAGCCGTGAACAGGGGAGGAACACTGAAGCTTTCTTT
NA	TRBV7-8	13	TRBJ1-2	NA	CASSLDRVEGYTF	TGTGCCAGCAGCTTAGACAGGGTGGAGGGCTACACCTTC
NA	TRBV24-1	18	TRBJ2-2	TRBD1	CATSDLRGTGTNTGELFF	TGTGCCACCAGTGATCTCCGGGGGACAGGGACGAACACCGGGGAGCTGTTTTTT
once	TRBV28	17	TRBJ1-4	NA	CASSLFGARATNEKLFF	TGTGCCAGCAGTTTATTTGGGGCCCGAGCAACTAATGAAAAACTGTTTTTT
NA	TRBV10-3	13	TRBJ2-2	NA	CAISGAGPGELFF	TGTGCCATCAGTGGGGCAGGGCCCGGGGAGCTGTTTTTT
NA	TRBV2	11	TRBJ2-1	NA	CASRRSNEQFF	TGTGCCAGCAGGAGATCCAATGAGCAGTTCTTC
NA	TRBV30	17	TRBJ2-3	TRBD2	CAWIKGGLAGVGDTQYF	TGTGCCTGGATTAAAGGGGGGCTAGCGGGAGTTGGTGATACGCAGTATTTT
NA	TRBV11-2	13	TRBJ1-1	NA	CASSLNQGTEAFF	TGTGCCAGCAGCTTAAATCAGGGAACTGAAGCTTTCTTT
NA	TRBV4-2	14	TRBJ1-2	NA	CASSQDGPTHGYTF	TGTGCCAGCAGCCAAGATGGCCCAACCCATGGCTACACCTTC
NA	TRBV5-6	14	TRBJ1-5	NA	CASSVGTVNQPQHF	TGTGCCAGCAGCGTAGGGACGGTCAATCAGCCCCAGCATTTT
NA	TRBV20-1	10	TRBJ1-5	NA	CSVKVGPQHF	TGCAGTGTCAAGGTAGGGCCCCAGCATTTT
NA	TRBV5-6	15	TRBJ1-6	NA	CASSSTAGVNSPLHF	TGTGCCAGCAGCTCCACCGCAGGGGTTAATTCACCCCTCCACTTT
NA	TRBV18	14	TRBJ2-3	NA	CASSPLSTDKGQYF	TGTGCCAGCTCACCACTTTCAACAGATAAAGGGCAGTATTTT
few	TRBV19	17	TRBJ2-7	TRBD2	CASSTGTSGTLAYEQYF	TGTGCCAGTAGTACCGGGACTAGCGGGACGCTTGCCTACGAGCAGTACTTC
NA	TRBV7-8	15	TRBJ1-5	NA	CASSSGTLSNQPQHF	TGTGCCAGCAGCTCCGGGACATTGAGCAATCAGCCCCAGCATTTT
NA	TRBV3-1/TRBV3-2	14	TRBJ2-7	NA	CASSQVVGSAEQYF	TGTGCCAGCAGCCAAGTGGTGGGGTCCGCGGAGCAGTACTTC
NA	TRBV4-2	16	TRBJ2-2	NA	CASSASLRSDTGELFF	TGTGCCAGCAGCGCGTCCCTCCGTAGTGACACCGGGGAGCTGTTTTTT
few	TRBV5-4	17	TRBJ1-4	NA	CASSLGQGSATNEKLFF	TGTGCCAGCAGCTTGGGGCAGGGGAGTGCAACTAATGAAAAACTGTTTTTT
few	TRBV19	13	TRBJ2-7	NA	CASSYRDYYEQYF	TGTGCCAGTTCATATCGGGATTACTACGAGCAGTACTTC
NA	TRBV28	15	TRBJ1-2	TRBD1	CASSRLWQGAYGYTF	TGTGCCAGCAGCCGCCTCTGGCAGGGGGCATATGGCTACACCTTC
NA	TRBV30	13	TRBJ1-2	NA	CAWSVQDGYGYTF	TGTGCCTGGAGTGTACAGGATGGCTATGGCTACACCTTC
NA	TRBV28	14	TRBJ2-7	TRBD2	CASKGGGGSYEQYF	TGTGCCAGCAAGGGTGGGGGGGGCTCCTACGAGCAGTACTTC
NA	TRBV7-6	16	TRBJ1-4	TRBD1	CASSRTGSRNDEKLFF	TGTGCCAGCAGCCGGACAGGGAGCAGGAACGATGAAAAACTGTTTTTT
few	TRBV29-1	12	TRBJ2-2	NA	CSVEGPTGELFF	TGCAGCGTTGAAGGTCCCACCGGGGAGCTGTTTTTT
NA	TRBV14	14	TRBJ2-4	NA	CASRPSGAGNIQYF	TGTGCCAGCAGGCCATCCGGGGCGGGGAACATTCAGTACTTC
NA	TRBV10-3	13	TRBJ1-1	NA	CAISGRRNTEAFF	TGTGCCATCAGTGGCCGGAGGAACACTGAAGCTTTCTTT
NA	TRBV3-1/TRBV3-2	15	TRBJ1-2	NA	CASSTSRGEGYGYTF	TGTGCCAGCTCAACCTCCAGGGGAGAAGGCTATGGCTACACCTTC
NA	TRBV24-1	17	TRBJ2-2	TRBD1	CATRLTGDSPNTGELFF	TGTGCCACCAGGCTGACCGGGGACAGTCCGAACACCGGGGAGCTGTTTTTT
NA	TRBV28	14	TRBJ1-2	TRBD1	CASSLPGTAYGYTF	TGTGCCAGCAGTCTCCCCGGGACAGCCTATGGCTACACCTTC
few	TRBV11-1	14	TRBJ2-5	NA	CASSHGQYQETQYF	TGTGCCAGCAGCCACGGACAGTATCAAGAGACCCAGTACTTC
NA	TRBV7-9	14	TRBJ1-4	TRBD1	CASSEGQINEKLFF	TGTGCCAGCAGCGAGGGACAGATTAATGAAAAACTGTTTTTT
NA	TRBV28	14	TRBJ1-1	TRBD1	CASTPGQSNTEAFF	TGTGCCAGCACGCCGGGACAGTCGAACACTGAAGCTTTCTTT
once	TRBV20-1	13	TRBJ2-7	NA	CSASDRLAYEQYF	TGCAGTGCTAGTGACAGACTCGCCTACGAGCAGTACTTC
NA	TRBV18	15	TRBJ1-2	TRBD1	CASSPGQGSNYGYTF	TGTGCCAGCTCACCAGGACAGGGCTCCAACTATGGCTACACCTTC
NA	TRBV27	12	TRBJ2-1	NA	CASSLRYNEQFF	TGTGCCAGCAGTCTGAGATACAATGAGCAGTTCTTC
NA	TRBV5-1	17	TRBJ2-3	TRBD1	CASSLLRQGDGTDTQYF	TGCGCCAGCAGCCTCCTTAGACAGGGGGATGGCACAGATACGCAGTATTTT
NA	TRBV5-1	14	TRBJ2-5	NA	CASSSGRGQETQYF	TGCGCCAGCAGCTCGGGCCGGGGCCAAGAGACCCAGTACTTC
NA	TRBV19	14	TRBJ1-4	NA	CASSIPGVSEKLFF	TGTGCCAGTAGCATACCGGGAGTTAGTGAAAAACTGTTTTTT
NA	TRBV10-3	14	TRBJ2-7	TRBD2	CATIREAGLDEQYF	TGTGCCACCATTCGGGAGGCAGGCTTGGACGAGCAGTACTTC
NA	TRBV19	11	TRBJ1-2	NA	CATQGGGGYTF	TGTGCCACCCAAGGGGGTGGTGGCTACACCTTC
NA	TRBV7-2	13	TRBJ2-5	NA	CASSSPSTKTQYF	TGTGCCAGCAGCTCCCCCAGTACCAAGACCCAGTACTTC
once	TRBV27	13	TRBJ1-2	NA	CASRWTAGYGYTF	TGTGCCAGCAGGTGGACCGCCGGTTATGGCTACACCTTC
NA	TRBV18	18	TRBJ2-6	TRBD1	CASSSNRGSPSGANVLTF	TGTGCCAGCTCATCCAACAGGGGTTCCCCTTCTGGGGCCAACGTCCTGACTTTC
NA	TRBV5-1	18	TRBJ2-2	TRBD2	CASSLGGLAGSRPGELFF	TGCGCCAGCAGCTTGGGGGGACTAGCGGGATCTCGTCCCGGGGAGCTGTTTTTT
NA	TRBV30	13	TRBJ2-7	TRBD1	CAWSGDRGNEQYF	TGTGCCTGGAGTGGGGACAGGGGAAACGAGCAGTACTTC
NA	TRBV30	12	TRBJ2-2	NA	CAWSVNTGELFF	TGTGCCTGGAGTGTAAACACCGGGGAGCTGTTTTTT
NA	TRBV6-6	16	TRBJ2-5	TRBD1	CASSYPTGGPGWTQYF	TGTGCCAGCAGTTACCCGACAGGGGGACCCGGGTGGACCCAGTACTTC
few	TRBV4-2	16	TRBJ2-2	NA	CASSQDPVGEDGKLFF	TGTGCCAGCAGCCAAGATCCCGTCGGAGAAGATGGGAAGCTGTTTTTT